The clone carrying this T cell receptor beta chain was counted between two and nine times. The target antigen is unknown. This entry comes from a study of OX40 agonist ivuxolimab in advanced cancers. Study-level information: Partial responses were achieved by three patients, of whom one had hepatocellular carcinoma and two had cutaneous melanoma.

The repertoire was sequenced with immunoSEQ multiplex PCR; TCRdb's copy has only in-frame clones and lacks some. The sample gives 10,000 to 13,000 clones, 75% to 90% of which show up once; more than 14% is in the top ten. Patients with autoimmune history or systemic immunosuppression were excluded. Germline V CDR1 and CDR2: SGDLS, YYNGEE. The CDR3 runs to 17 residues. The junction had 13 bases not matched to a gene; V was cut back by 3 bases and J by 5 bases. Findings of the study overall: At doses 0.1 to 3.0 mg/kg, CD4+ and CD8+ clones expanded.

The material was CD4+ or CD8+ T cells sorted from blood, obtained in a trial of the OX40 agonist ivuxolimab. This rearrangement joins TRBV9 to TRBJ1-1; 10 positions agree with TRBD1. The clonotype originates from an adult with an advanced solid tumor such as melanoma, head and neck, liver or kidney cancer. In nucleotides, the CDR3 is TGTGCCAGCAGCGAGGGGCGGGACAGGGGTTTGGGAACTGAAGCTTTCTTT. As protein: CASSEGRDRGLGTEAFF.